The 15 T cell receptor beta chains presented below share a single source sample, sequenced in a study of tumor-infiltrating lymphocytes in primary liver carcinoma. Germline DNA was also extracted, while the blood RNA originated from unsorted whole blood. Constant-region priming of approximately 0.55 ug total RNA yielded TCR beta cDNA. What produced the TCR beta libraries was three nested multiplex PCR rounds using slightly modified ARM-PCR. In the first two PCR rounds, TRBV1-TRBV30 forward primers were paired with a C-beta reverse primer, and each round lasted roughly 9 cycles. TCRdb re-derived calls from the multiplex PCR reads in MiXCR, one entry per CDR3 protein. The sample yields approximately 330,000 distinct CDR3 sequences, around 60% seen once. What was sequenced was peripheral blood. The receptors originated from a man aged 40-49 years with primary liver carcinoma and hepatitis B virus infection.

Note on this clonotype: The junction shows a germline mismatch at one end, possibly a read error. The chain has TRBV11-2 and TRBJ1-2; D is undetermined. In germline, CDR1 is SGHAT, CDR2 FQNNGV. The CDR3 is made up of 15 amino acids. The CDR3 loop reads CASILYQVLGYGYTF. As DNA, the CDR3 is TGTGCCAGCATCTTATATCAAGTCCTCGGCTATGGCTACACCTTC.

As for this clonotype: The CDR3 does not close with the conserved phenylalanine or tryptophan, likely indicating a read error. The DNA is left out, because the CDR3 cannot be placed on it with certainty; the CDR3 is given as TCRdb lists it. The rearrangement uses TRBV28 and TRBJ1-1; the table gives TRBD1 as D, unverified against the DNA. In germline, CDR1 is MDHEN, CDR2 SYDVKM. Ends included, the CDR3 has 13 residues. CDR3: CATLNRANTEASS.

Details on this clonotype: A read error may be the cause here, since a much bigger clone is one base away. The rearrangement links TRBV29-1 to TRBJ1-1; D is unclear. CDR1 and CDR2 from the germline V gene are SQVTM and ANQGSEA. The CDR3 extends over 11 amino acids. V lost 3 bases and J 7 bases, leaving 9 bases between the germline ends. This CDR3 is CSVDLEIEAFF. The CDR3 DNA is TGCAGCGTTGATTTAGAGATTGAAGCTTTCTTT.

This clonotype was picked up a small number of times. This sequence may be a read error, since a much larger clone differs from it by one base. The chain carries TRBV6-5 and TRBJ2-3; 8 nucleotides match TRBD2. Germline-derived CDR1 and CDR2 are MNHEY and SVGAGI. The J segment lost 12 bases and the V segment lost 6 bases, leaving 14 bases of the junction unmatched. The CDR3 runs 14 residues. In DNA form, the CDR3 reads TGTGCCAGCAGCCGGGAGGGGAATTGGGGGGGACAGTATTTT. Translated: CASSREGNWGGQYF.

This clonotype was seen many times. The V call is TRBV10-3, the J call TRBJ2-2; TRBD1 or TRBD2 may be the D gene (5 bases each). Deletions cut 8 bases from V and 8 bases from J, with 15 bases between. The germline V gene has CDR1 ENHRY and CDR2 SYGVKD. This CDR3 is built from 13 residues. CDR3 sequence reads: CAIGDPNLGELFF. The DNA for the CDR3 is TGTGCCATCGGGGACCCAAATTTGGGGGAGCTGTTTTTT.

This clonotype was recorded many times. The V call is TRBV6-6, the J call TRBJ2-1; 8 positions match TRBD2. The CDR3 contains 14 residues. Germline V gene lookup returns CDR1 MNHNY and CDR2 SVGAGI (reference sequence). Trimming took 6 bases from V and 7 from J; bases not matched to a gene: 8. The CDR3 is CASSYQREMNEQFF. The CDR3 nucleotides are TGTGCCAGCAGCTACCAGCGGGAGATGAATGAGCAGTTCTTC.

On this clonotype itself: A much bigger clone sits one base away, suggesting this may be a read error. The chain carries TRBV10-3 and TRBJ2-3; 7 bases agree with TRBD2. With V trimmed by 4 bases and J by 10 bases, 8 bases remained unmatched. Germline CDR1 ENHRY, CDR2 SYGVKD. This CDR3 has 13 amino acids. CDR3 residues: CAISGSGRDAQYF. For the CDR3, the DNA is TGTGCCATCAGTGGCTCTGGGAGGGATGCGCAGTATTTT.

The sample holds many counts of this clonotype. V usage is TRBV4-1 and J usage is TRBJ2-7; tentatively, D is TRBD1 or TRBD2 (5 bases each). Per germline, CDR1 MGHRA and CDR2 YSYEKL. Trimming shortened V by 2 bases and J by 2 bases, and 22 bases separated the two germline ends. CDR3 size: 18 residues. As DNA, the CDR3 is TGCGCCAGCAGCCAAACCCCCCTCGGATATCGGGGCCCCTACGAGCAGTACTTC. Translating gives CASSQTPLGYRGPYEQYF.

On this clonotype: A read error may explain this, as a much larger clone is one base away. The J gene is TRBJ2-3, the V gene TRBV12-3 or TRBV12-4, with D possibly TRBD1 on 5 matching bases. The CDR3 totals 15 residues. The CDR3, as DNA: TGTACCAGCAGCCGACAGCGCGGACGCACAGATACGCAGTATTTT. Translated: CTSSRQRGRTDTQYF.

Notes on this clonotype: Germline and junction disagree at one end, which may indicate a read error. The chain uses TRBV11-2 and TRBJ2-5, with D unresolved. CDR1 is SGHAT, CDR2 FQNNGV, per germline. The CDR3 extends over 13 amino acids. The CDR3, as DNA: TGTGCCAGCAGCCGCGGAATCGATGAGACCCAATACTTC. Protein: CASSRGIDETQYF. Using reference TRBV11-2 and TRBJ2-5 for the parts outside the CDR3, the full variable domain is EAGVAQSPRYKIIEKRQSVAFWCNPISGHATLYWYQQILGQGPKLLIQFQNNGVVDDSQLPKDRFSAERLKGVDSTLKIQPAKLEDSAVYLCASSRGIDETQYFGPGTRLLVL.

V is TRBV10-3 and J is TRBJ1-1, with D tentatively TRBD1 (5 bases). Germline V CDR1 and CDR2: ENHRY, SYGVKD. CDR3 length equals 12 residues. The ends were cut back, 4 bases at V and 7 bases at J, with 10 bases in the middle. The CDR3 loop is CAISVGTREAFF. The CDR3 region has the DNA TGTGCCATCAGTGTAGGGACGCGTGAAGCTTTCTTT.

Concerning this clonotype itself: A read error is possible here, since a much larger clone lies one base away. This chain connects TRBV6-5 to TRBJ2-7; no reliable D call. Germline CDR1 MNHEY, CDR2 SVGAGI. The CDR3 spans 15 residues. The V end was cut by 3 bases, the J end by 6 bases, with 18 bases between. For the CDR3, the DNA is TGTGCCAGCAGTTATGACCCATCCTTTTTAGGCGAGCAGTACTTC. Translated, it gives CASSYDPSFLGEQYF.

About this clonotype: A read error may be the cause here, since a much bigger clone is one base away. The gene calls are TRBV6-5 and TRBJ2-5; D call uncertain. Germline-derived CDR1 and CDR2 are MNHEY and SVGAGI. V was pared by 5 bases and J by 1 base, with 11 bases between. The CDR3 runs 14 residues. DNA of the CDR3: TGTGCCAGCAGTCACACACAGATCCAAGAGACCCAGTACTTC. This encodes CASSHTQIQETQYF.

With respect to this clonotype: A read error is likely, as this CDR3 ends without the conserved phenylalanine or tryptophan. The chain employs TRBV12-3 or TRBV12-4 and TRBJ2-7; D perhaps matches TRBD1 (5 bases). Between the trimmed V and J ends, which lost 4 bases and 1 base, there was a span of 11 bases. The CDR3 totals 14 residues. The DNA of the CDR3 is TGTGCCAGCAGTTCACTAACAGGTTCCTACGAGCAGTACTCC. Encoded protein: CASSSLTGSYEQYS.

Concerning this clonotype itself: This may be a read error, as it is one base from a much larger clone. The V gene is TRBV5-4, the J gene TRBJ1-5; D is undetermined. This CDR3 is 14 amino acids long. Germline assignment: CDR1 SGHNT and CDR2 YYREEE (reference sequence). The chain's CDR3 is CASTLDGGNQPQHF. In DNA, the CDR3 is TGTGCCAGCACCTTGGATGGGGGCAATCAGCCCCAGCATTTT.